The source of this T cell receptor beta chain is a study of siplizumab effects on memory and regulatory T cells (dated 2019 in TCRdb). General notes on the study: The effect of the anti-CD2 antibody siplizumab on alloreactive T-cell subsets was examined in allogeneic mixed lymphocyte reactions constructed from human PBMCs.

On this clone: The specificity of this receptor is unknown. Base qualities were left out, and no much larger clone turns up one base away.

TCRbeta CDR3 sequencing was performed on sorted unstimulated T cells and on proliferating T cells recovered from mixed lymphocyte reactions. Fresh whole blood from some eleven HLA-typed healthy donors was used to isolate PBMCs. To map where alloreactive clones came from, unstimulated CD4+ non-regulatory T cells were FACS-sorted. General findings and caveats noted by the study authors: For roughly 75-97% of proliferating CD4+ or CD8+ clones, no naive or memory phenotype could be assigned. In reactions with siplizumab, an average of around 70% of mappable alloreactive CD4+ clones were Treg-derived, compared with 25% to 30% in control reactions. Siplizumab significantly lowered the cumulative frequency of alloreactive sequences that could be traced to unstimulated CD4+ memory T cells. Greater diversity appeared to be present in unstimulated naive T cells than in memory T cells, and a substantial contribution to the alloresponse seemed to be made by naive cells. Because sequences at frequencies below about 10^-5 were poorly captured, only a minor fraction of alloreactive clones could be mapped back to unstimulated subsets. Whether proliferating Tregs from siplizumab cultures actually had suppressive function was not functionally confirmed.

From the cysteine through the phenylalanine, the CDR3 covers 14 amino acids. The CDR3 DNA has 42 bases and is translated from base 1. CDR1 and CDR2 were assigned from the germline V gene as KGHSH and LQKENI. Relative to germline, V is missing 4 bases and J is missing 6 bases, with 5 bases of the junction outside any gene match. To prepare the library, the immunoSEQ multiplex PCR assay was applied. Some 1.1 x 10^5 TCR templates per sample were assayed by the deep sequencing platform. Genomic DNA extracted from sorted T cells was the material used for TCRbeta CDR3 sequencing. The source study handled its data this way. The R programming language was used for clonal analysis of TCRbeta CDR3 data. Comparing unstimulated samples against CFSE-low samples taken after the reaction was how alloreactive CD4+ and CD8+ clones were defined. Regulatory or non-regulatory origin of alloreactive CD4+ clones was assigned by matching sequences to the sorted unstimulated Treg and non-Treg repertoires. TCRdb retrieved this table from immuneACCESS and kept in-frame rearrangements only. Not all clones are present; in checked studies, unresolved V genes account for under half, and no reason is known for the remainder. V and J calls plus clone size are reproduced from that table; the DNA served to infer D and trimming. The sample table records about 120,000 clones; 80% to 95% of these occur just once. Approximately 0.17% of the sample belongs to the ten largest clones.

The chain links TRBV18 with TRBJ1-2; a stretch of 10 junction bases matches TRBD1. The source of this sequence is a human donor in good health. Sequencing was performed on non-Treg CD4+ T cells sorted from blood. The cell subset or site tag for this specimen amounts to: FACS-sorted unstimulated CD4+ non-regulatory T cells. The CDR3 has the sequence CASSRPTGGDGYTF. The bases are TGTGCCAGCTCACGTCCGACAGGGGGCGATGGCTACACCTTC.